The 18 T cell receptor beta chains presented below share a single source sample, sequenced in a study of T cell repertoires in ileal Crohn's disease. Assay used: immunoSEQ multiplex PCR; TCRdb lists only in-frame clones, some missing. The sample lists fewer than 20,000 clones, about 60% occurring once. Sequencing input: ileal tissue. The receptor source for this set is an adult with Crohn's disease.

This clone was detected a few times. Different DNA sequences within this sample yield the same CDR3. CDR3 in amino acids: CASLSSGNTIYF. The DNA for the CDR3 is TGTGCCAGCCTCAGCTCTGGAAACACCATATATTTT. This rearrangement joins TRBV28 to TRBJ1-3; no firm D call. This CDR3 contains 12 residues. V was pared by 8 bases and J by 0 bases, with 5 bases between. Germline assignment: CDR1 MDHEN and CDR2 SYDVKM. The full variable domain, with the rest looked up from reference TRBV28 and TRBJ1-3, is DVKVTQSSRYLVKRTGEKVFLECVQDMDHENMFWYRQDPGLGLRLIYFSYDVKMKEKGDIPEGYSVSREKKERFSLILESASTNQTSMYLCASLSSGNTIYFGEGSWLTVV.

The chain employs TRBV29-1 and TRBJ2-7, with D possibly matching TRBD1 (6 bases). Between the trimmed V and J ends, which lost 5 bases and 6 bases, there was a span of 17 bases. The CDR3 has 13 residues. Germline CDR1 reads SQVTM; CDR2 reads ANQGSEA. CDR3 nucleotide sequence: TGCAGCGTTACTAGGGACACCAGGGGCGAGCAGTACTTC. Amino acids: CSVTRDTRGEQYF.

To note about this clone: Different DNA sequences within this sample yield the same CDR3. J is TRBJ2-5 and V is TRBV6-1; 7 positions agree with TRBD1. The CDR3 is 11 amino acids. Germline-derived CDR1 and CDR2 are MNHNS and SASEGT. After removal of 8 bases from V and 5 bases from J, the junction contained 2 bases not matched to a gene. CDR3 nucleotide sequence: TGTGCCAGCCGACAGGGTGAGACCCAGTACTTC. Translating gives CASRQGETQYF.

Details on this clone: The junction departs from the called germline gene at one end, perhaps through a read error. V usage is TRBV5-1 and J usage is TRBJ2-1; perhaps TRBD2 as D (6 bases). From germline, CDR1 is SGHRS and CDR2 YFSETQ. CDR3 length equals 16 residues. Here the CDR3 reads CASSVGTFSGYSEQFF. Here the CDR3 DNA reads TGCGCCAGCAGCGTAGGGACTTTCTCCGGATACAGTGAGCAGTTCTTC.

The gene calls are TRBV5-1 and TRBJ1-2; TRBD1 agrees at 12 bases. The J segment lost 5 bases and the V segment lost 3 bases, leaving 11 bases of the junction unmatched. This CDR3 is 17 amino acids long. CDR1 and CDR2 from the germline V gene are SGHRS and YFSETQ. The CDR3 region has the DNA TGCGCCAGCAGCTCTCCGCCGGGACAGGGGGCGCAGTATGGCTACACCTTC. This sequence encodes CASSSPPGQGAQYGYTF.

The genes are TRBV9 and TRBJ1-3; tentative D call: TRBD1 (5 bases). The germline gives CDR1 SGDLS, CDR2 YYNGEE. The V and J ends lost 2 bases and 9 bases respectively, with 24 bases between them. CDR3 length equals 17 residues. CDR3 bases: TGTGCCAGCAGCGTGAGGGGTTCCTCGTCGGGCGGGGGCACCATATATTTT. Its protein product is CASSVRGSSSGGGTIYF.

V usage is TRBV18 and J usage is TRBJ1-2, with a tentative D call TRBD1 (5 bases). The CDR3 covers 15 residues. In germline, CDR1 is KGHSH, CDR2 LQKENI. V was shortened by 2 bases and J by 2 bases, with 12 bases between the two germline ends. In DNA, the CDR3 is TGTGCCAGCTCACCAGGGGCCTCCAACAACTATGGCTACACCTTC. Protein sequence: CASSPGASNNYGYTF.

The sample holds one count of this clone. The chain recombines TRBV29-1 with TRBJ2-7; D is possibly TRBD1 (6 bases). The CDR3 is 13 residues long. The V end was cut by 5 bases, the J end by 0 bases, with 11 bases between. The germline V gene encodes CDR1 SQVTM and CDR2 ANQGSEA. The CDR3 spells CSVPGRGSYEQYF. DNA of the CDR3: TGCAGCGTTCCCGGCAGGGGCTCCTACGAGCAGTACTTC.

The chain employs TRBV7-2 and TRBJ2-2, with TRBD1 as a possible D gene (5 bases). The CDR3 loop spans 12 amino acids. The germline V gene has CDR1 SGHTA and CDR2 FQGNSA. Trimming took 7 bases from V and 8 from J, leaving 11 bases between them. The CDR3 DNA sequence: TGTGCCAGCACCCCCAGGGCAGGGGAGCTGTTTTTT. Protein product: CASTPRAGELFF.

This chain connects TRBV30 to TRBJ1-1, with 10 bases that match TRBD1. Losses at the gene ends were 2 bases for V and 8 bases for J; bases not matched to a gene: 11. The CDR3 loop spans 15 amino acids. Germline lookup yields CDR1 GTSNPN and CDR2 SVGIG (reference sequence). CDR3 protein: CAWSKGQGRIWEAFF. DNA for the CDR3: TGTGCCTGGAGTAAGGGACAGGGGAGGATCTGGGAAGCTTTCTTT. The full variable domain, in which reference TRBV30 and TRBJ1-1 provide the parts outside the CDR3, is SQTIHQWPATLVQPVGSPLSLECTVEGTSNPNLYWYRQAAGRGLQLLFYSVGIGQISSEVPQNLSASRPQDRQFILSSKKLLLSDSGFYLCAWSKGQGRIWEAFFGQGTRLTVV.

This sequence joins TRBV6-5 and TRBJ2-3; 11 bases fit TRBD1. Germline loops: CDR1 MNHEY, CDR2 SVGAGI. The trim removed 4 bases at V and 6 bases at J, leaving 6 bases unmatched. The CDR3 runs 15 residues. Here the CDR3 reads CASSWRDRGGDTQYF. CDR3 sequence (DNA): TGTGCCAGCAGTTGGCGGGACAGGGGGGGGGATACGCAGTATTTT.

This clone was seen a handful of times. This sequence joins TRBV7-3 and TRBJ1-1; 9 nucleotides agree with TRBD1. V shed 5 bases, J shed 3 bases, and the junction held 7 bases outside the gene matches. CDR3 length equals 15 residues. Germline values: CDR1 SGHTA, CDR2 FQGTGA. In nucleotides, the CDR3 is TGTGCCAGCAGCCCTACAGGGGGCACGGACACTGAAGCTTTCTTT. Protein: CASSPTGGTDTEAFF.

The chain recombines TRBV18 with TRBJ1-2; 11 nucleotides line up with TRBD1. V was clipped by 3 bases and J by 8 bases; unmatched bases: 5. The CDR3 totals 14 residues. The germline gives CDR1 KGHSH, CDR2 LQKENI. Written as DNA, the CDR3 is TGTGCCAGCTCACCGGACAGGGGGCGGCTGGGCTACACCTTC. Translated, it gives CASSPDRGRLGYTF.

The gene calls are TRBV4-1 and TRBJ2-2; no clear D. The CDR3 sequence is 14 residues long. V was cut by 1 base and J by 6 bases, with 9 bases left in between. The germline V gene has CDR1 MGHRA and CDR2 YSYEKL. This CDR3 is CASSQAVRSGELFF. The CDR3 DNA reads as TGCGCCAGCAGCCAAGCAGTCAGGTCCGGGGAGCTGTTTTTT.

The genes are TRBV6-5 and TRBJ1-2, with no clear D. V was pared by 2 bases and J by 8 bases, with 12 bases between. This CDR3 is 13 amino acids long. Germline loops: CDR1 MNHEY, CDR2 SVGAGI. The CDR3 DNA is TGTGCCAGCAGTTACGAGGGTTTACGGGGCTACACCTTC. Its protein product is CASSYEGLRGYTF.

The chain has TRBV5-6 and TRBJ1-2; weak D call: TRBD1 (6 bases). The CDR3 spans 17 residues. The ends were cut back, 4 bases at V and 5 bases at J, with 24 bases in the middle. Germline assignment: CDR1 SGHDT and CDR2 YYEEEE. CDR3 bases: TGTGCCAGCAGCCCCCTAGGAAAACAGGGACGCTATTATGGCTACACCTTC. This codes for CASSPLGKQGRYYGYTF.

The rearrangement joins TRBV6-5 to TRBJ1-1; 7 positions agree with TRBD1. Germline V lookup: CDR1 MNHEY, CDR2 SVGAGI. The ends lost 10 bases at V and 4 bases at J; junction bases unmatched: 6. The CDR3 loop spans 12 amino acids. The CDR3 spells CAISRQGTEAFF. The DNA for the CDR3 is TGTGCCATTTCTCGACAGGGCACTGAAGCTTTCTTT.

V gene TRBV11-2 combines with J gene TRBJ1-1; 8 bases match TRBD1. Looked up from germline, CDR1 is SGHAT and CDR2 is FQNNGV. V was pared by 5 bases and J by 6 bases, with 11 bases of the junction left unmatched. CDR3 length: 15 amino acids. Here the CDR3 DNA reads TGTGCCAGCAGCAACTACATATGGACAGGGCCTGAAGCTTTCTTT. Translated: CASSNYIWTGPEAFF.